This T cell receptor (beta chain) was documented in a study of CDR3 diversity in severe acne. Each CDR3 protein is one row after TCRdb ran MiXCR on the PCR reads. Of 90,000 or so distinct CDR3 sequences in the sample, 45% to 55% were seen once. This clonotype was observed at least ten times. The CDR3 sequence is 15 residues long. V gave up 4 bases and J gave up 3 bases, with 16 bases separating them. The receptor comes from a male donor in good health, serving as a control. The chain couples TRBV12-3 or TRBV12-4 to TRBJ2-7; the D gene is possibly TRBD1 (7 bases). Sequences were obtained from blood. The CDR3 coding sequence is TGTGCCAGCAGTTCCCAGGGGGACTGGGGCTACGAGCAGTACTTC. Amino acid sequence: CASSSQGDWGYEQYF.